The rows below give T cell receptor beta chains drawn from one sample of a study of T-cell memory formation after mild COVID-19. TCRdb redid the calling of the 5' RACE reads with MiXCR, one entry per CDR3 protein. The sample consists of about 130,000 distinct CDR3 sequences, approximately 25% of them appearing once. The material sequenced was PBMCs or a T cell subset sorted from them (not recorded which). All receptors come from an adult woman who had mild COVID-19 (a few samples of this study predate the infection). Cell type and time point are not known. The CDR3 runs from the conserved cysteine through the conserved F or W. The order of the fields is clone size, D gene, J gene, V gene, CDR3 protein, CDR3 DNA. D genes are given only for firm matches. The size field is filled for only some rows; it gives once, few, many or a size class.

few	.	TRBJ1-4	TRBV5-6	CASSSIRDKGEKLFF	TGTGCCAGCAGCTCAATCCGGGACAAAGGCGAAAAACTGTTTTTT
.	.	TRBJ2-6	TRBV6-5	CATLRLPSGANVLTF	TGTGCCACGCTAAGGCTCCCCTCTGGGGCCAACGTCCTGACTTTC
.	.	TRBJ2-1	TRBV6-2/TRBV6-3	CASSYSMVKAYNEQFF	TGTGCCAGCAGTTACTCGATGGTAAAGGCCTACAATGAGCAGTTCTTC
few	.	TRBJ1-1	TRBV9	CASSVDEGTLEAFF	TGTGCCAGCAGCGTAGACGAAGGGACCCTTGAAGCTTTCTTT
.	.	TRBJ2-1	TRBV6-2/TRBV6-3	CASTAARHEQFF	TGTGCCAGCACCGCAGCGCGTCATGAGCAGTTCTTC
.	TRBD1	TRBJ1-2	TRBV27	CASRPGQGPLYGYTF	TGTGCCAGCCGCCCGGGACAGGGCCCCTTGTATGGCTACACCTTC
.	.	TRBJ1-2	TRBV15	CATSRDRTNGYTF	TGTGCCACCAGCAGAGATAGGACCAATGGCTACACCTTC
many	.	TRBJ2-3	TRBV4-1	CASSRGLLLEADTQYF	TGCGCCAGCAGCCGGGGACTCCTACTGGAGGCAGATACGCAGTATTTT
few	.	TRBJ2-1	TRBV7-9	CASSLGDSTEFF	TGTGCCAGCAGCTTAGGGGACTCGACGGAGTTCTTC
few	TRBD2	TRBJ2-1	TRBV5-1	CASSLELAGVSEQFF	TGCGCCAGCAGCTTGGAACTAGCGGGAGTCAGTGAGCAGTTCTTC
.	.	TRBJ2-5	TRBV24-1	CATSDGYTQYF	TGTGCCACCAGTGATGGCTACACCCAGTACTTC
.	.	TRBJ2-3	TRBV7-9	CASRSGTSGLTDTQYF	TGTGCCAGCAGAAGCGGGACAAGCGGTCTCACAGATACGCAGTATTTT
.	.	TRBJ2-7	TRBV20-1	CSARDLGIEQYF	TGCAGTGCTAGAGATTTGGGGATCGAGCAGTACTTC
few	.	TRBJ2-6	TRBV11-1	CASSLVEGYGANVLTF	TGTGCCAGCAGCTTAGTTGAGGGGTACGGGGCCAACGTCCTGACTTTC
.	.	TRBJ2-7	TRBV9	CASSARGGGHEQYF	TGTGCCAGCAGCGCCCGAGGCGGGGGCCACGAGCAGTACTTC
.	TRBD2	TRBJ2-1	TRBV2	CASLTTSGGAVFLTNEQFF	TGTGCCAGCCTGACGACTAGCGGGGGGGCTGTGTTCCTTACCAATGAGCAGTTCTTC
.	TRBD2	TRBJ2-1	TRBV7-9	CASSAVLGGTSGFHEQFF	TGTGCCAGCAGCGCCGTCCTCGGGGGGACTAGCGGGTTTCATGAGCAGTTCTTC
.	.	TRBJ1-5	TRBV10-3	CAISESGQFNQPQHF	TGTGCCATCAGTGAGTCCGGACAGTTCAATCAGCCCCAGCATTTT
.	.	TRBJ2-1	TRBV18	CASSPPGAGNEQFF	TGTGCCAGCTCACCACCGGGGGCGGGGAATGAGCAGTTCTTC
few	TRBD2	TRBJ2-7	TRBV4-1	CASSHASGEGRAYEQYF	TGCGCCAGCAGCCATGCCTCCGGGGAGGGCCGAGCCTACGAGCAGTACTTC
few	TRBD2	TRBJ2-5	TRBV12-3/TRBV12-4	CASSHSAGEGKTQYF	TGTGCCAGCAGCCATTCAGCGGGGGAGGGAAAGACCCAGTACTTC
.	.	TRBJ1-5	TRBV5-1	CASSLLGPSENQPQHF	TGCGCCAGCAGCTTGCTAGGGCCCAGTGAGAATCAGCCCCAGCATTTT
few	.	TRBJ1-1	TRBV4-1	CASSQGRGDTEAFF	TGCGCCAGCAGCCAGGGAAGGGGGGACACTGAAGCTTTCTTT
.	TRBD2	TRBJ2-1	TRBV10-3	CAISDTGLAGGPRGNEQFF	TGTGCCATCAGTGACACTGGTCTAGCGGGAGGGCCACGGGGCAATGAGCAGTTCTTC
.	TRBD1	TRBJ2-5	TRBV15	CATAPRDRGPKETQYF	TGTGCCACCGCCCCCCGGGACAGGGGGCCCAAAGAGACCCAGTACTTC
.	TRBD1	TRBJ1-2	TRBV27	CASSPSPRQGDGYTF	TGTGCCAGCAGTCCCTCCCCAAGACAGGGGGATGGCTACACCTTC
.	.	TRBJ1-1	TRBV5-5	CASSLEADGTEAFF	TGTGCCAGCAGCTTGGAGGCCGACGGTACTGAAGCTTTCTTT
once	.	TRBJ1-5	TRBV10-1	CASSDPLTGNAGDSNQPQHF	TGCGCCAGCAGTGACCCCCTTACAGGGAACGCTGGGGATAGCAATCAGCCCCAGCATTTT
few	TRBD2	TRBJ2-6	TRBV7-3	CASSPRPRLAGYSGANVLTF	TGTGCCAGCAGCCCCAGGCCGAGACTAGCGGGATACTCTGGGGCCAACGTCCTGACTTTC
.	.	TRBJ2-1	TRBV7-6	CASSPGTAAGGEQFF	TGTGCCAGCAGCCCCGGGACAGCGGCGGGGGGTGAGCAGTTCTTC
.	.	TRBJ2-5	TRBV2	CASSDNRSGVETQYF	TGTGCCAGCAGTGACAACAGGTCTGGAGTAGAGACCCAGTACTTC
few	.	TRBJ1-2	TRBV7-9	CASSGRYGYTF	TGTGCCAGCAGCGGCCGGTATGGCTACACCTTC
.	.	TRBJ2-7	TRBV7-9	CASSLAQDYYEQYF	TGTGCCAGCAGCTTAGCCCAGGACTACTACGAGCAGTACTTC
.	.	TRBJ2-1	TRBV7-7	CASSSSGGGSEQFF	TGTGCCAGCAGCTCCAGTGGGGGGGGCAGTGAGCAGTTCTTC
.	TRBD1	TRBJ1-1	TRBV7-6	CASSGDSSEAFF	TGTGCCAGCAGTGGGGACAGTTCTGAAGCTTTCTTT
.	TRBD2	TRBJ2-1	TRBV20-1	CSARVRELAGSAYNEQFF	TGCAGTGCTAGAGTCCGGGAGCTAGCGGGTTCAGCCTACAATGAGCAGTTCTTC
.	.	TRBJ1-3	TRBV9	CASNNGGPSGNTIYF	TGTGCCAGCAACAATGGGGGACCCTCTGGAAACACCATATATTTT
.	.	TRBJ2-5	TRBV29-1	CSVVTEASLEGGETQYF	TGCAGCGTTGTGACAGAGGCCTCCTTGGAGGGTGGAGAGACCCAGTACTTC
.	.	TRBJ1-2	TRBV3-1	CASSQDSDRPLEGYTF	TGTGCCAGCAGCCAAGATTCTGACAGGCCGTTGGAGGGCTACACCTTC
few	TRBD1	TRBJ1-6	TRBV4-1	CASSQQTGVLDSPLHF	TGCGCCAGCAGCCAACAAACAGGGGTTCTCGATTCACCCCTCCACTTT
.	.	TRBJ1-6	TRBV20-1	CSARELGPKVHF	TGCAGTGCTAGGGAACTCGGCCCGAAGGTCCACTTT
.	TRBD1	TRBJ1-4	TRBV12-3/TRBV12-4	CASSPRTGAVEKLFF	TGTGCCAGCAGTCCTCGGACAGGGGCTGTAGAAAAACTGTTTTTT
few	.	TRBJ2-7	TRBV3-1	CASSHTGHLSSYEQYF	TGTGCCAGCAGCCACACAGGCCACCTAAGCTCCTACGAGCAGTACTTC
.	TRBD2	TRBJ2-7	TRBV7-6	CASSLGPGGNTYEQYF	TGTGCCAGCAGCTTAGGCCCGGGAGGGAATACCTACGAGCAGTACTTC
few	.	TRBJ2-7	TRBV20-1	CSARLTGYEQYF	TGCAGTGCTAGGCTTACAGGGTACGAGCAGTACTTC
.	.	TRBJ1-1	TRBV6-5	CASSYHENTEAFF	TGTGCCAGCAGTTATCATGAGAACACTGAAGCTTTCTTT